This is a list of T cell receptor beta chains from one sample in a study of T-cell memory formation after mild COVID-19. From the 5' RACE reads, TCRdb called clonotypes with MiXCR, one entry per CDR3 protein. The sample records approximately 290,000 distinct CDR3 sequences, roughly a fifth being singletons. Sequencing input: PBMCs or a T cell subset sorted from them (not recorded which). The receptors stem from a man aged 18-30 years who had mild COVID-19 (a few samples of this study predate the infection). Cell type and time point are not known. Both conserved end residues are part of each CDR3. D genes are given only for firm matches. Size is omitted from some rows. Given values are once, few, many or a class for expanded clones.

v_call	clone_size	d_call	j_call	cdr3_nt	cdr3_aa
TRBV5-4	NA	NA	TRBJ1-2	TGTGCCAGCAGCCCGAGGCAGGGGTCCGTCTATGGCTACACCTTC	CASSPRQGSVYGYTF
TRBV4-3	few	NA	TRBJ1-1	TGCGCCAGCAGCCAAGATATTAAGCCAAACACTGAAGCTTTCTTT	CASSQDIKPNTEAFF
TRBV7-9	NA	NA	TRBJ1-1	TGTGCCAGCAGCTTAAGTAGAGCGAACACTGAAGCTTTCTTT	CASSLSRANTEAFF
TRBV5-1	few	TRBD1	TRBJ2-7	TGCGCCAGCAGACGGGACAGTGGTCCTGCCCGATACGCGCAGTACTTC	CASRRDSGPARYAQYF
TRBV4-2	few	TRBD1	TRBJ1-2	TGTGCCAGCAGCTCGGCGGGACAGGGAACCTATGGCTACACCTTC	CASSSAGQGTYGYTF
TRBV20-1	NA	TRBD1	TRBJ2-3	TGCAGTGCTAGAAGGGCGGGCAGGGGGTTCGGCACAGATACGCAGTATTTT	CSARRAGRGFGTDTQYF
TRBV7-2	NA	NA	TRBJ1-2	TGTGCCAGCAGCTTAGGGACCCACTGGGGTGGCTACACCTTC	CASSLGTHWGGYTF
TRBV7-9	NA	NA	TRBJ1-1	TGCGCCAGCAGCCTGGGAGCTACTGAAGCTTTCTTT	CASSLGATEAFF
TRBV5-1	NA	TRBD2	TRBJ2-3	TGCGCCAGCAGCTTGGGAGCGGGGGGGCCGTTTGGCACAGATACGCAGTATTTT	CASSLGAGGPFGTDTQYF
TRBV10-3	many	NA	TRBJ2-7	TGTGCCATCAAAGAGGGGATCTCCTACGAGCAGTACTTC	CAIKEGISYEQYF
TRBV4-3	few	NA	TRBJ1-3	TGCGCCAGCAGCCAAGAATTTGGCAGGGAGTTAGACACCATATATTTT	CASSQEFGRELDTIYF
TRBV5-1	few	NA	TRBJ1-6	TGCGCCAGCAGTCTGGGTGGGACCCTAAATTCACCCCTCCACTTT	CASSLGGTLNSPLHF
TRBV7-2	few	NA	TRBJ2-3	TGTGCCAGCAGCTTAGCACTTTCAGGGACTGATACGCAGTATTTT	CASSLALSGTDTQYF
TRBV6-2/TRBV6-3	few	NA	TRBJ2-1	TGTGCCAGCAGTGCTCAGGGGCGGGGTGAGCAGTTCTTC	CASSAQGRGEQFF
TRBV6-5	few	NA	TRBJ1-2	TGTGCCAGCAGTTACTCATCCCAGGGACACTATGGCTACACCTTC	CASSYSSQGHYGYTF
TRBV7-9	NA	TRBD2	TRBJ2-7	TGTGCCAGCAGCTCCTCTAGCGGGGGGGCCGAGCAGTACTTC	CASSSSSGGAEQYF
TRBV24-1	few	NA	TRBJ2-1	TGTGCCACCAGTGATTCCAGGGGTATATTCTACAATGAGCAGTTCTTC	CATSDSRGIFYNEQFF
TRBV29-1	few	NA	TRBJ2-3	TGCAGCGTTGTGGTGGGTTCCTCCACAGATACGCAGTATTTT	CSVVVGSSTDTQYF
TRBV5-8	NA	NA	TRBJ1-5	TGTGCCAGCAGCTGGGACATCTCGGGGCAGCCCCAGCATTTT	CASSWDISGQPQHF
TRBV5-4	few	NA	TRBJ1-2	TGTGCCAGCAGCCTTTCTGGGGAGGGTGACTATGGCTACACCTTC	CASSLSGEGDYGYTF
TRBV5-4	few	NA	TRBJ2-1	TGTGCCTGCGGCTCCTACAATGAGCAGTTCTTC	CACGSYNEQFF
TRBV7-2	NA	TRBD2	TRBJ2-3	TGTGCCAGCAGAGTAGGTCCTAGCGGGGGAACCACAGATACGCAGTATTTT	CASRVGPSGGTTDTQYF
TRBV20-1	NA	TRBD1	TRBJ2-1	TGCAGTGCCGCATTTGACAGGGTTGAACATGAGCAGTTCTTC	CSAAFDRVEHEQFF
TRBV6-2/TRBV6-3	NA	NA	TRBJ1-1	TGTGCCAGCAGTTACGGGCGGGGGGTAGAAGCTTTCTTT	CASSYGRGVEAFF
TRBV3-1	NA	NA	TRBJ1-4	TGTGCCAGCAGCCGCTCCCTAGTTGGTGAAAAACTGTTTTTT	CASSRSLVGEKLFF
TRBV7-2	few	NA	TRBJ1-5	TGTGCCAGCAGCTCTCAGGGTCGTCAGCCCCAGCATTTT	CASSSQGRQPQHF
TRBV5-1	many	TRBD2	TRBJ2-5	TGCGCCAGCAGCTCCGCCGGGACTAGCGTTCAAGAGACCCAGTACTTC	CASSSAGTSVQETQYF
TRBV7-9	few	NA	TRBJ2-2	TGTGCCAGCAGCACGCCGGGAACTAACACCGGGGAGCTGTTTTTT	CASSTPGTNTGELFF
TRBV7-3	NA	NA	TRBJ1-1	TGTGCCGGCAGCTTAACAGTTAACACTGAAGCTTTCTTT	CAGSLTVNTEAFF
TRBV4-1	few	NA	TRBJ2-2	TGCGCCAGCAGCCAAGAACCCCCCGGGTCCGGGGAGCTGTTTTTT	CASSQEPPGSGELFF
TRBV9	NA	NA	TRBJ2-3	TGTGCCAGCAGCGAACAGGGTGGGGGCCCAGATACGCAGTATTTT	CASSEQGGGPDTQYF
TRBV20-1	few	TRBD1	TRBJ1-1	TGCAGTGCTAGAGCCGGTGACAGGGGACACACTGAAGCTTTCTTT	CSARAGDRGHTEAFF
TRBV27	few	NA	TRBJ1-6	TGTGCCAGCAGTTTATTAGGTCAGGCTAATTCACCCCTCCACTTT	CASSLLGQANSPLHF
TRBV6-1	few	NA	TRBJ2-5	TGTGCCAGCAGTGAAGCGGAGGGGCAGGGGGATGTGACCCAGTACTTC	CASSEAEGQGDVTQYF
TRBV5-1	few	TRBD2	TRBJ2-3	TGCGCCAGCAGCTTTATAGCGGGGGCTTCCGCAGATACGCAGTATTTT	CASSFIAGASADTQYF
TRBV12-3/TRBV12-4	few	NA	TRBJ1-5	TGTGCCAGCAGGTGGGGCCGACGGACCAATCAGCCCCAGCATTTT	CASRWGRRTNQPQHF
TRBV7-2	NA	TRBD1	TRBJ2-2	TGTGCCAGCAGCCGCCCCCGGACAGGGTTCGGGGAGCTGTTTTTT	CASSRPRTGFGELFF
TRBV5-1	many	TRBD2	TRBJ2-3	TGCGCCAGCGGGACTAGCGGCACAGATACGCAGTATTTT	CASGTSGTDTQYF
TRBV12-3/TRBV12-4	NA	TRBD2	TRBJ2-1	TGTGCCAGCAGTCACCCTAGCGGGGGGCATCATGAGCAGTTCTTC	CASSHPSGGHHEQFF
TRBV29-1	NA	NA	TRBJ2-2	TGCAGCGTTGACCTCGCGAACACCGGGGAGCTGTTTTTT	CSVDLANTGELFF
TRBV2	few	NA	TRBJ1-1	TGTGCCAGCACGCCAGGGGTCCGCACTGAAGCTTTCTTT	CASTPGVRTEAFF
TRBV6-2/TRBV6-3	NA	NA	TRBJ2-7	TGTGCCAGCAGTTTTTCCCCGGGCCCCTACGAGCAGTACTTC	CASSFSPGPYEQYF
TRBV27	NA	NA	TRBJ2-4	TGTGCCAGCAGTCCCATTTACCCGGGGGCGGACATTCAGTACTTC	CASSPIYPGADIQYF
TRBV12-5	NA	NA	TRBJ2-3	TGTGCTAGTGGTTTGCCTGGCACAGATACGCAGTATTTT	CASGLPGTDTQYF
TRBV7-9	NA	NA	TRBJ1-3	TGTGCCAGCAGCTCGGGAAACCTCTCTGGAAACACCATATATTTT	CASSSGNLSGNTIYF
TRBV2	NA	NA	TRBJ2-6	TGTGCCAGCAGTGAAGCGCAAGGGAGCTCTGGGGCCAACGTCCTGACTTTC	CASSEAQGSSGANVLTF
TRBV7-2	few	NA	TRBJ1-3	TGTGCCAGCAGCTTCACCGCGGGAGGGGACACCATATATTTT	CASSFTAGGDTIYF
TRBV20-1	many	TRBD1	TRBJ1-1	TGCAGTGCTAGCGGGGGGGGACAGATGAACACTGAAGCTTTCTTT	CSASGGGQMNTEAFF